The clone carrying this T cell receptor beta chain was counted a few times. This specimen belongs to a study of blood T cell repertoires in COVID-19. This CDR3 is built from 15 residues. V shed 3 bases and J shed 3 bases, with 9 bases lying between them. Germline values: CDR1 SNHLY, CDR2 FYNNEI. Profiled with immunoSEQ multiplex PCR; TCRdb holds only in-frame clones, not every one. Of 150,000 to 180,000 clones in the sample, about four fifths are singletons; the top ten hold around 3.5%. The sequencing sample was made of peripheral blood. The sequence was collected from a woman older than 75 with acute or convalescent COVID-19. The chain has TRBV2 and TRBJ1-6; perhaps TRBD1 as D (5 bases). CDR3 in amino acids: CASSDAGGYNSPLHF. The CDR3, as DNA: TGTGCCAGCAGTGATGCCGGGGGCTATAATTCACCCCTCCACTTT.